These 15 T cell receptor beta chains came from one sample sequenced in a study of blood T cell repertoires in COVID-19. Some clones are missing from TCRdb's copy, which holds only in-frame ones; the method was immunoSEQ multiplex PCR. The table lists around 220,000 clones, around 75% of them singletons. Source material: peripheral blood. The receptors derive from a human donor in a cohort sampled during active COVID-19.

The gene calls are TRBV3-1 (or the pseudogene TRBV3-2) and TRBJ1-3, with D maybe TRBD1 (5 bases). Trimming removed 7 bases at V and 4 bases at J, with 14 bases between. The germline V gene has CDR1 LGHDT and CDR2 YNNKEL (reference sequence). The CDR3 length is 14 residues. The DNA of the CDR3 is TGTGCCAGCATGTGGACAAAAGCCGGAAACACCATATATTTT. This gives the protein CASMWTKAGNTIYF.

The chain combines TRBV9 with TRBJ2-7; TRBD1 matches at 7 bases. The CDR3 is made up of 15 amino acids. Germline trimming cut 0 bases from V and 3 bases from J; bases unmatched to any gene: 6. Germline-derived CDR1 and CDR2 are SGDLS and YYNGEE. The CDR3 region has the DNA TGTGCCAGCAGCGTAGGACAGGGAACCAGCTACGAGCAGTACTTC. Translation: CASSVGQGTSYEQYF.

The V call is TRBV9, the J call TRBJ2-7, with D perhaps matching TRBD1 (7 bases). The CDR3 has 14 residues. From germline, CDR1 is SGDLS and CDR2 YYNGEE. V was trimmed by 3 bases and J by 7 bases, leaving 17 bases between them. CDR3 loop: CASSATGLAGEQYF. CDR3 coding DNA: TGTGCCAGCAGCGCGACAGGGCTCGCGGGAGAGCAGTACTTC.

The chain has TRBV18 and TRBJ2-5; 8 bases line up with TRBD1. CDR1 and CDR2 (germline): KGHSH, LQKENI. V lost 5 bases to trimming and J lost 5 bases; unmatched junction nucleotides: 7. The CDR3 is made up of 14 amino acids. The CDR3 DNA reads TGTGCCAGCTCAACGGTACAGGGGGGTGAGACCCAGTACTTC. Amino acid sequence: CASSTVQGGETQYF.

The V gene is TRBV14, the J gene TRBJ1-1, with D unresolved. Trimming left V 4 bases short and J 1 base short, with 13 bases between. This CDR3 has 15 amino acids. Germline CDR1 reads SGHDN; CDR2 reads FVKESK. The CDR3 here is CASSPRRRWNTEAFF. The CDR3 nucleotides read TGTGCCAGCAGCCCAAGGCGCAGGTGGAACACTGAAGCTTTCTTT.

The CDR3 nucleotides are TGTGCCAGTAGTATGACAGGGGGAAGCTCCTACGAGCAGTACTTC. The encoded protein is CASSMTGGSSYEQYF. The gene calls are TRBV19 and TRBJ2-7, with 9 bases that match TRBD1. The CDR3 totals 15 residues. After removal of 3 bases from V and 0 bases from J, the junction contained 3 bases not matched to a gene. The germline V gene has CDR1 LNHDA and CDR2 SQIVND (reference sequence).

In DNA form, the CDR3 reads TGTGCCAGCACCGCAGACAGGGCGAGCTCCTACGAGCAGTACTTC. Protein sequence: CASTADRASSYEQYF. The rearrangement links TRBV6-5 to TRBJ2-7; 7 nucleotides line up with TRBD1. The CDR3 has 15 amino acids. V dropped 7 bases and J dropped 0; count of bases not matched to a gene: 9. Germline V gives CDR1 MNHEY, CDR2 SVGAGI.

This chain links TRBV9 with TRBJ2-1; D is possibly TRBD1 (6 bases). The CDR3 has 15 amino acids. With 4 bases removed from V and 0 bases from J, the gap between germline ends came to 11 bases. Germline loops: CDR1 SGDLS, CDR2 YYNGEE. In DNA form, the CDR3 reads TGTGCCAGCAGCTTCCGGGACAACTCCTACAATGAGCAGTTCTTC. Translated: CASSFRDNSYNEQFF.

CDR3 sequence (DNA): TGTGCCAGCAGCTTGGAAGCGGAAACCTTTCACGAGCAGTACTTC. Protein: CASSLEAETFHEQYF. The rearrangement joins TRBV5-4 to TRBJ2-7; weak D call: TRBD2 (5 bases). The CDR3 totals 15 residues. Trimming took off 0 bases at V and 5 bases at J, with 15 bases between the two ends. Germline V gene sequence: CDR1 SGHNT, CDR2 YYREEE (reference sequence).

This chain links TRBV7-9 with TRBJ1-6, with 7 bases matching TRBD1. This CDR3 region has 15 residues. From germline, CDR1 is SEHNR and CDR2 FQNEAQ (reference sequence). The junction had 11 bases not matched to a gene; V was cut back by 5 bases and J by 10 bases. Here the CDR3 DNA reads TGTGCCAGCAGCACATGGGACAGCCTTTGGTCACCCCTCCACTTT. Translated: CASSTWDSLWSPLHF.

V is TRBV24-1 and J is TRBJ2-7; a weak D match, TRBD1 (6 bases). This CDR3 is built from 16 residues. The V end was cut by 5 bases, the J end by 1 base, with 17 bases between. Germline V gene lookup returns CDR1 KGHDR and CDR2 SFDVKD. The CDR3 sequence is CATSGLSDSLSYEQYF. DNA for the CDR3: TGTGCCACCAGTGGGCTATCGGACAGCCTATCCTACGAGCAGTACTTC.

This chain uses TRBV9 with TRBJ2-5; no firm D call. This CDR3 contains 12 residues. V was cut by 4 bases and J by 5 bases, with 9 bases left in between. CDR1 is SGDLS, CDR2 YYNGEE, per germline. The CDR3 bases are TGTGCCAGCAGCCGAGGCCTGGAGACCCAGTACTTC. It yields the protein CASSRGLETQYF.

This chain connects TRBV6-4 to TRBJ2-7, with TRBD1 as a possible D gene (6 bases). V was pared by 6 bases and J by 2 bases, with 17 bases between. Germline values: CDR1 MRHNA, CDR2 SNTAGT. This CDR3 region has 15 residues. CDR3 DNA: TGTGCCAGCAGGGGCTCTTGGGACACTACCTACGAGCAGTACTTC. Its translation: CASRGSWDTTYEQYF.

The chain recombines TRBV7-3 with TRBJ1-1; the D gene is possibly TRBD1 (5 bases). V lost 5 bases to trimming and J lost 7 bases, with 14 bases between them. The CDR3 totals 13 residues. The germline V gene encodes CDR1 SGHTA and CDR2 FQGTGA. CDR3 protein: CASSPGLLIEAFF. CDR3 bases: TGTGCCAGCAGCCCGGGACTCTTGATTGAAGCTTTCTTT.

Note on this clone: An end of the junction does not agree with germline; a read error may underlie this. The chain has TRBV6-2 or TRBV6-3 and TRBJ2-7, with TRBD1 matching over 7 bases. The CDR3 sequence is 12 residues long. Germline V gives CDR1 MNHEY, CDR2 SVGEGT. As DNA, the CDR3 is TGTGCCAGCAGTTACGGAAGAACAGGGGCCAGCTTC. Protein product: CASSYGRTGASF.